The 9 T cell receptor beta chains below all came from one sample that was sequenced in a study of OX40 agonist ivuxolimab in advanced cancers. Some clones are missing from TCRdb's copy, which holds only in-frame ones; the method was immunoSEQ multiplex PCR. Of tens of thousands of clones detected, around four fifths appear once; the ten largest clones hold 21%. The source was CD4+ or CD8+ T cells sorted from blood, collected in a trial of the OX40 agonist ivuxolimab. Source of these receptors: an adult with an advanced solid tumor such as melanoma, head and neck, liver or kidney cancer.

The chain employs TRBV15 and TRBJ2-5; the match to TRBD1 covers 7 bases. Per the germline V gene, CDR1 is LNHNV and CDR2 is YYDKDF (reference sequence). The CDR3 loop spans 15 amino acids. With V trimmed by 5 bases and J by 1 base, 7 bases remained unmatched. In DNA form, the CDR3 reads TGTGCCACCAGCGGAAACAGGGGCCCCCAAGAGACCCAGTACTTC. It yields the protein CATSGNRGPQETQYF.

V gene TRBV19 combines with J gene TRBJ2-5; D is unresolved. Trimming shortened V by 5 bases and J by 9 bases, and 13 bases separated the two germline ends. Germline V gives CDR1 LNHDA, CDR2 SQIVND (reference sequence). There are 12 residues in the CDR3. CDR3 loop: CASSPWSGAQYF. As DNA, the CDR3 is TGTGCCAGTAGTCCCTGGAGTGGGGCCCAGTACTTC.

V gene TRBV11-2 combines with J gene TRBJ2-7; perhaps TRBD2 as D (5 bases). Trimming removed 6 bases at V and 2 bases at J, with 17 bases between. CDR3 length equals 15 residues. Germline CDR1 reads SGHAT; CDR2 reads FQNNGV. CDR3 loop: CASSKGRGSPYEQYF. In DNA, the CDR3 is TGTGCCAGCAGTAAAGGCCGGGGAAGCCCCTACGAGCAGTACTTC. Variable domain in full (rest from reference TRBV11-2 and TRBJ2-7): EAGVAQSPRYKIIEKRQSVAFWCNPISGHATLYWYQQILGQGPKLLIQFQNNGVVDDSQLPKDRFSAERLKGVDSTLKIQPAKLEDSAVYLCASSKGRGSPYEQYFGPGTRLTVT.

This chain connects TRBV7-2 to TRBJ2-1, with D uncertain. Between the trimmed V and J ends, which lost 3 bases and 5 bases, there was a span of 8 bases. Germline CDR1 reads SGHTA; CDR2 reads FQGNSA. This CDR3 region has 13 residues. CDR3 sequence (DNA): TGTGCCAGCAGCTTCTCCCCAAACAATGAGCAGTTCTTC. Translated, it gives CASSFSPNNEQFF. The entire variable domain, with the rest obtained from reference TRBV7-2 and TRBJ2-1, is as follows: GAGVSQSPSNKVTEKGKDVELRCDPISGHTALYWYRQSLGQGLEFLIYFQGNSAPDKSGLPSDRFSAERTGGSVSTLTIQRTQQEDSAVYLCASSFSPNNEQFFGPGTRLTVL.

The chain is built from TRBV11-3 and TRBJ1-1; the D gene is possibly TRBD1 (6 bases). The CDR3 loop spans 13 amino acids. V gave up 4 bases and J gave up 2 bases, with 8 bases separating them. CDR1 and CDR2 from the germline V gene are SGHNT and YENEEA. The DNA for the CDR3 is TGTGCCAGCAGCTCACAGGGAAACACTGAAGCTTTCTTT. Its protein product is CASSSQGNTEAFF.

This sequence joins TRBV5-6 and TRBJ2-5, with 12 bases identical to TRBD2. The CDR3 totals 15 residues. Germline CDR1 reads SGHDT; CDR2 reads YYEEEE. Trimming at V came to 2 bases and at J to 4 bases, leaving 3 bases not matched to a gene. The CDR3 DNA follows: TGTGCCAGCAGCTTTGCACTAGCGGGAGGAGAGACCCAGTACTTC. As protein: CASSFALAGGETQYF.

This chain joins TRBV2 and TRBJ1-5; 7 bases map to TRBD1. V gave up 4 bases and J gave up 4 bases; unmatched junction bases: 4. Germline assignment: CDR1 SNHLY and CDR2 FYNNEI. The CDR3 has 14 amino acids. The CDR3 is CASSGSGGNQPQHF. The CDR3 region has the DNA TGTGCCAGCAGTGGGTCAGGGGGAAATCAGCCCCAGCATTTT.

The chain recombines TRBV30 with TRBJ2-3; tentative D call: TRBD2 (6 bases). Germline loops: CDR1 GTSNPN, CDR2 SVGIG (reference sequence). The CDR3 contains 15 residues. Trimming cost V 3 bases and J 6 bases, with 19 bases left between them. The CDR3, as DNA: TGTGCCTGGAGCCAATATACGGGGGATTTGGATACGCAGTATTTT. This encodes CAWSQYTGDLDTQYF.

The CDR3 sequence is CASSPRFVTTLPHNEQFF. CDR3 nucleotide sequence: TGTGCCAGCAGCCCGAGGTTTGTAACGACCCTCCCCCACAATGAGCAGTTCTTC. The chain uses TRBV11-2 and TRBJ2-1; D not resolved. Trimming cost V 5 bases and J 5 bases, with 25 bases left between them. The CDR3 contains 18 residues. The germline V gene has CDR1 SGHAT and CDR2 FQNNGV.